Listed here are 21 T cell receptor beta chains from one sample, sequenced in a study of T cell responses to AZD1222 COVID-19 vaccine. Profiled with immunoSEQ multiplex PCR; TCRdb holds only in-frame clones, not every one. The sample shows approximately 67,000 clones, 86% of them seen only once. This material consisted of peripheral blood, taken on day 0 of AZD1222 vaccination. These TCRs come from an adult in good health.

This clone showed up just a few times. V and J are TRBV11-1 and TRBJ1-1; possible D gene TRBD1, 6 bases. Trimming removed 1 base from V and 1 base from J, with 10 bases in between. Germline CDR1 is SGHAT and CDR2 is FQDESV (reference sequence). The CDR3 length is 15 residues. In nucleotides, the CDR3 is TGTGCCAGCAGCTTAGAGGGGGGAACGAACACTGAAGCTTTCTTT. Its translation is CASSLEGGTNTEAFF.

This chain joins TRBV28 and TRBJ1-5; D is perhaps TRBD1 (5 bases). CDR1 and CDR2 (germline): MDHEN, SYDVKM. This CDR3 comprises 16 residues. The V and J ends lost 2 bases and 2 bases respectively, with 13 bases between them. The CDR3 DNA reads TGTGCCAGCAGTTTACGGGGCCCCCTGGGCAATCAGCCCCAGCATTTT. Translation gives CASSLRGPLGNQPQHF.

J is TRBJ2-1 and V is TRBV11-2; D gene uncertain. Trimming pared 8 bases from V and 0 bases from J, leaving 8 bases between. Germline loops: CDR1 SGHAT, CDR2 FQNNGV. This CDR3 comprises 13 residues. CDR3 residues: CASGVSSYNEQFF. The CDR3 bases are TGTGCCAGCGGGGTCAGCTCCTACAATGAGCAGTTCTTC.

The rearrangement joins TRBV9 to TRBJ2-1; weak D call: TRBD1 (5 bases). Per germline, CDR1 SGDLS and CDR2 YYNGEE. V was shortened by 0 bases and J by 9 bases, with 10 bases between the two germline ends. This CDR3 is 13 amino acids long. The CDR3 reads CASSVEGAVEQFF. Here the CDR3 DNA reads TGTGCCAGCAGCGTAGAAGGGGCTGTTGAGCAGTTCTTC.

The chain uses TRBV10-1 and TRBJ1-6; D unresolved. Trimming removed 4 bases at V and 0 bases at J, with 13 bases between. This CDR3 is 17 amino acids long. Per the germline V gene, CDR1 is WNHNN and CDR2 is SYGVQD (reference sequence). The CDR3 loop reads CASSGRPGPSYNSPLHF. CDR3 DNA sequence: TGCGCCAGCAGTGGCAGGCCCGGACCCTCCTATAATTCACCCCTCCACTTT.

This rearrangement joins TRBV24-1 to TRBJ1-4; 8 bases are a match to TRBD1. In germline, CDR1 is KGHDR, CDR2 SFDVKD. Trimming removed 4 bases from V and 5 bases from J; junction bases left unmatched: 5. The CDR3 spans 15 residues. In DNA form, the CDR3 reads TGTGCCACCAGTGACGGGGGACAGGCCAATGAAAAACTGTTTTTT. This translates into CATSDGGQANEKLFF.

The CDR3 loop reads CASSLGSSYNEQFF. The CDR3 DNA follows: TGTGCCAGCAGCTTAGGCAGCTCCTACAATGAGCAGTTCTTC. The rearrangement joins TRBV5-6 to TRBJ2-1; no clear D gene. CDR1 SGHDT and CDR2 YYEEEE come from the germline V gene. Trimming stripped 2 bases from V and 0 bases from J, with 6 bases between. The CDR3 is 14 amino acids. The full variable domain, in which reference TRBV5-6 and TRBJ2-1 provide the parts outside the CDR3, is DAGVTQSPTHLIKTRGQQVTLRCSPKSGHDTVSWYQQALGQGPQFIFQYYEEEERQRGNFPDRFSGHQFPNYSSELNVNALLLGDSALYLCASSLGSSYNEQFFGPGTRLTVL.

V usage is TRBV7-8 and J usage is TRBJ1-2; maybe TRBD1 (6 bases). The CDR3 runs to 15 residues. Germline CDR1 is SGHVS and CDR2 is FQNEAQ. V dropped 1 base and J dropped 3 bases, with 12 bases sitting between them. The CDR3 is CASSLGPGEDYGYTF. The CDR3 DNA is TGTGCCAGCAGCTTAGGCCCAGGGGAGGACTATGGCTACACCTTC.

The chain joins TRBV5-8 to TRBJ2-3; TRBD2 agrees at 9 bases. Trimming cost V 4 bases and J 0 bases; bases outside gene matches: 9. The germline V gene has CDR1 SGHTS and CDR2 YDEGEE. The CDR3 has 17 amino acids. In nucleotides, the CDR3 is TGTGCCAGCAGCACTGGGGTGCTAGCGGGAAGCACAGATACGCAGTATTTT. Its protein product is CASSTGVLAGSTDTQYF.

The chain couples TRBV18 to TRBJ2-1; D call uncertain. The germline V gene has CDR1 KGHSH and CDR2 LQKENI. The CDR3 is 15 residues long. The V end lost 3 bases, the J end lost 0 bases, and 9 bases lay between the germline ends. The CDR3 sequence: CASSPDPSSYNEQFF. The CDR3 DNA reads TGTGCCAGCTCACCCGACCCGTCCTCCTACAATGAGCAGTTCTTC. Using reference TRBV18 and TRBJ2-1 for the parts outside the CDR3, the full variable domain is NAGVMQNPRHLVRRRGQEARLRCSPMKGHSHVYWYRQLPEEGLKFMVYLQKENIIDESGMPKERFSAEFPKEGPSILRIQQVVRGDSAAYFCASSPDPSSYNEQFFGPGTRLTVL.

V is TRBV2 and J is TRBJ1-5; a possible D gene is TRBD1 (6 bases). CDR3 length: 15 amino acids. The germline CDR1 and CDR2 sequences are SNHLY and FYNNEI. The V end lost 0 bases, the J end lost 7 bases, and 13 bases lay between the germline ends. CDR3 amino acids: CASSEASQGRQPQHF. The CDR3 nucleotides read TGTGCCAGCAGTGAAGCAAGTCAGGGGCGGCAGCCCCAGCATTTT.

The V call is TRBV7-3, the J call TRBJ1-2; D is unclear. CDR1 is SGHTA and CDR2 is FQGTGA in the germline V gene. Trimming removed 5 bases from V and 3 bases from J, with 10 bases in between. CDR3 length equals 13 residues. The CDR3 DNA sequence: TGTGCCAGCAGCGCCAGCCTGGACTATGGCTACACCTTC. Translating it yields CASSASLDYGYTF.

The gene calls are TRBV5-6 and TRBJ1-5, with D maybe TRBD1 (6 bases). This CDR3 is built from 15 residues. The germline gives CDR1 SGHDT, CDR2 YYEEEE. V dropped 2 bases and J dropped 7 bases, with 16 bases sitting between them. The CDR3 reads CASSLEQGRRQPQHF. The CDR3, as DNA: TGTGCCAGCAGCTTAGAACAGGGACGGCGCCAGCCCCAGCATTTT.

The J gene is TRBJ1-1, the V gene TRBV30; TRBD1 might be the D (5 bases). Germline CDR1 reads GTSNPN; CDR2 reads SVGIG (reference sequence). V was cut by 2 bases and J by 4 bases, with 14 bases left in between. The CDR3 has 14 residues. DNA for the CDR3: TGTGCCTGGAGTAGGGGACGGGGTATCACTGAAGCTTTCTTT. Translated: CAWSRGRGITEAFF.

V usage is TRBV29-1 and J usage is TRBJ2-1; TRBD1 matches at 10 bases. The CDR3 runs to 14 residues. Germline V gene lookup returns CDR1 SQVTM and CDR2 ANQGSEA. The V segment lost 0 bases and the J segment 15 bases; nucleotides outside the gene matches: 11. The DNA of the CDR3 is TGCAGCGTTGAAGATAGAAAGGGACAGGGGTCTCTGTTCTTC. It is translated as CSVEDRKGQGSLFF.

This clone was seen just once. V usage is TRBV20-1 and J usage is TRBJ1-1; D is ambiguous. The V and J ends lost 8 bases and 3 bases respectively, with 10 bases between them. CDR1 and CDR2 from the germline V gene are DFQATT and SNEGSKA (reference sequence). The length of the CDR3 is 11 residues. In DNA, the CDR3 is TGCAGTCCGTTAAAGGACACTGAAGCTTTCTTT. As protein: CSPLKDTEAFF.

This clone was observed once. Other nucleotide sequences from this sample produce the same CDR3. The genes are TRBV3-1 (or the pseudogene TRBV3-2) and TRBJ1-1; D is ambiguous. V lost 3 bases and J lost 1, with 6 bases in between. Germline CDR1 is LGHDT and CDR2 is YNNKEL (reference sequence). There are 13 residues in the CDR3. This CDR3 reads CASSHGRNTEAFF. For the CDR3, the DNA is TGTGCCAGCAGCCATGGGCGGAACACTGAAGCTTTCTTT.

This rearrangement joins TRBV30 to TRBJ1-2; no definite D call. CDR3 length: 12 residues. Trimming removed 5 bases at V and 10 bases at J, with 17 bases between. The germline gives CDR1 GTSNPN, CDR2 SVGIG (reference sequence). The CDR3 spells CAWVKVRQPYTF. CDR3 nucleotide sequence: TGTGCCTGGGTTAAAGTTCGGCAGCCCTACACCTTC.

This chain connects TRBV7-2 to TRBJ1-5; 7 bases map to TRBD1. There are 15 residues in the CDR3. In germline, CDR1 is SGHTA, CDR2 FQGNSA. V shed 0 bases and J 4 bases; nucleotides not matched to a gene: 3. CDR3 protein: CASSLATGKNQPQHF. The CDR3 DNA follows: TGTGCCAGCAGCTTAGCGACAGGGAAGAATCAGCCCCAGCATTTT.

The V and J genes are TRBV5-1 and TRBJ1-4; 7 bases are a match to TRBD1. Trimming at V came to 0 bases and at J to 5 bases, leaving 4 bases not matched to a gene. Germline V CDR1 and CDR2: SGHRS, YFSETQ. The length of the CDR3 is 15 residues. The CDR3 coding sequence is TGCGCCAGCAGCTTGGGGGTCAGGGGGAATGAAAAACTGTTTTTT. It encodes CASSLGVRGNEKLFF.

The chain carries TRBV7-6 and TRBJ1-1, with D unresolved. In germline, CDR1 is SGHVS, CDR2 FNYEAQ. The CDR3 sequence is 14 residues long. The V gene lost 7 bases and the J gene lost 3 bases, with 15 bases spanning the gap. The CDR3, as DNA: TGTGCCAGCATCCTGAACGAGGGAGACACTGAAGCTTTCTTT. Translation gives CASILNEGDTEAFF.